Given below is one T cell receptor (beta chain) in context. The antigen is unknown. Profiled with immunoSEQ multiplex PCR; TCRdb holds only in-frame clones, not every one. The profile shows 100,000 to 140,000 clones, more than 80% of them singletons. With 6 bases removed from V and 0 bases from J, the gap between germline ends came to 12 bases. CDR3 length: 15 amino acids. Per the germline V gene, CDR1 is MNHEY and CDR2 is SVGAGI. The data are from a study of T cell responses to AZD1222 COVID-19 vaccine. Study-level findings and limits: Clonal diversity was possibly underestimated, and the donors were mostly white British, with more females.

This chain uses TRBV6-5 with TRBJ1-5; D remains ambiguous. The sample in question was peripheral blood, obtained on day 0 of AZD1222 vaccination. The receptor was derived from an adult in good health. The chain's CDR3 is CASSGSTSSNQPQHF. CDR3 bases: TGTGCCAGCAGCGGCAGTACTAGTAGCAATCAGCCCCAGCATTTT.